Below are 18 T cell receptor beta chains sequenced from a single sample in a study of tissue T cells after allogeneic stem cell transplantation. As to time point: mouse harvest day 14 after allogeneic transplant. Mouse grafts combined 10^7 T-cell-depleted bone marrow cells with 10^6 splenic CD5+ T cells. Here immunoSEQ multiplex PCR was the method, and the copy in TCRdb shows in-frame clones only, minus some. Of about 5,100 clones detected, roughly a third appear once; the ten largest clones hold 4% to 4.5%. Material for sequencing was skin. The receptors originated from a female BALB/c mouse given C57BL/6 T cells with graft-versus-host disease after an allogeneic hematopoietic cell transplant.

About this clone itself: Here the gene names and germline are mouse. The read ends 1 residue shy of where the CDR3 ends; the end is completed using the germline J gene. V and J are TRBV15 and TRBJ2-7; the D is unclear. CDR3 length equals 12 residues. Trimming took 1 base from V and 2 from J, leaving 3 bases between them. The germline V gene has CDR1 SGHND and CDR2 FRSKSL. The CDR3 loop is CASSLGTYEQYF. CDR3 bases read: TGTGCCAGCAGTTTAGGAACCTATGAACAGTAC.

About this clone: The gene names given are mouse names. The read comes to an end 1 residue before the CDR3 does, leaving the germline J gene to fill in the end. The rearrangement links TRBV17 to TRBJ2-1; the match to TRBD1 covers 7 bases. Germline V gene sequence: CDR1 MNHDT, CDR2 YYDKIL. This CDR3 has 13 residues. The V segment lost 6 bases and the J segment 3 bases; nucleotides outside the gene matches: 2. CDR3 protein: CASSWDSYAEQFF. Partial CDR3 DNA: TGTGCTAGCAGCTGGGACAGCTATGCTGAGCAGTTC.

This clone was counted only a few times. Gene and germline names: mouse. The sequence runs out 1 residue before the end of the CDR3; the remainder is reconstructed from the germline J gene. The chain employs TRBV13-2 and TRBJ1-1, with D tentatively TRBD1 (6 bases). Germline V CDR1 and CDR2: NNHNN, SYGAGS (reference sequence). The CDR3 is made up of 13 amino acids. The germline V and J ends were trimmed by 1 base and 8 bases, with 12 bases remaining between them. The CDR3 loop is CASGDWYREEVFF. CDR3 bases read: TGTGCCAGCGGTGATTGGTACAGGGAGGAAGTCTTC.

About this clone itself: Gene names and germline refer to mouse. The CDR3 bases that were read are TGTGCCAGCAGCCAAGGCTGGGGGGGCGGCCAAGACACCCAGTAC. As protein: CASSQGWGGGQDTQY. The CDR3 reads in full as CASSQGWGGGQDTQYF. The chain employs TRBV5 and TRBJ2-5; TRBD2 aligns across 10 bases. Read sequence stops 1 residue before the CDR3 end, and the germline J gene provides the missing end. The germline V gene has CDR1 LGHNA and CDR2 YNLKQL (reference sequence). The V segment lost 1 base and the J segment 2 bases; nucleotides outside the gene matches: 3. The CDR3 sequence is 16 residues long.

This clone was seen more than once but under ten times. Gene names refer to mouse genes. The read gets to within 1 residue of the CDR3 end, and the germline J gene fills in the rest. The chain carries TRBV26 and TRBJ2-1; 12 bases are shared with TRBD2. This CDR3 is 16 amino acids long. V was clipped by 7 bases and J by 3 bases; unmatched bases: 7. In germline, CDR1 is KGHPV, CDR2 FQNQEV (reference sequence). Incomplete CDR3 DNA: TGTGCCAGCACCCGACTGGGGGGGCGCCCCTATGCTGAGCAGTTC. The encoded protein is CASTRLGGRPYAEQF. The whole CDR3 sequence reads CASTRLGGRPYAEQFF.

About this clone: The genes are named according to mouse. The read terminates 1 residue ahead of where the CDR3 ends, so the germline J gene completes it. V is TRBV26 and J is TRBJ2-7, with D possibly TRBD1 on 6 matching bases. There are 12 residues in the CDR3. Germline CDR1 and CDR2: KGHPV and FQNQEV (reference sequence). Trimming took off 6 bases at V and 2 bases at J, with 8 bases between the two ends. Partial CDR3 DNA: TGTGCCAGCAGAGGACAGACCTATGAACAGTAC. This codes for CASRGQTYEQY. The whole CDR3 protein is CASRGQTYEQYF.

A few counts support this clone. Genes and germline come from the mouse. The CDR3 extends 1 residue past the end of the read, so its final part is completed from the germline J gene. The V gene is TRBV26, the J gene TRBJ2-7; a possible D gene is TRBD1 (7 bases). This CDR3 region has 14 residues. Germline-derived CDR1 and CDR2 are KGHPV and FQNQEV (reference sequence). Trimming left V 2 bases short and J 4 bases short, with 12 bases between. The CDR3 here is CASSLEGALYEQYF. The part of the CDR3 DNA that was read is TGTGCCAGCAGTCTGGAGGGGGCCCTTTATGAACAGTAC.

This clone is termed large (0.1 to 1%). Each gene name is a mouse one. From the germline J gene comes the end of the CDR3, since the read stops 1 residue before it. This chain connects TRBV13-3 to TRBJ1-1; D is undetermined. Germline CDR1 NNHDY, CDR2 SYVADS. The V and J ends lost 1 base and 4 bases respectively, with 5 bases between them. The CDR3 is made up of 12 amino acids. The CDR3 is CASSDSITEVFF. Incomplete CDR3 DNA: TGTGCCAGCAGTGATAGCATCACAGAAGTCTTC.

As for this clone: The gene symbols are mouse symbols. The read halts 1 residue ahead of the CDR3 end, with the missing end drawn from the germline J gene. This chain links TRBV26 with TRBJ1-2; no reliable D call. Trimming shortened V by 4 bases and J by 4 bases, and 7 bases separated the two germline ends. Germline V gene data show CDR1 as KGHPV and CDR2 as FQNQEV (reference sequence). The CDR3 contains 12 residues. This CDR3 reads CASSRRASDYTF. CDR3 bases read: TGTGCCAGCAGTCGGCGGGCCTCCGACTACACC.

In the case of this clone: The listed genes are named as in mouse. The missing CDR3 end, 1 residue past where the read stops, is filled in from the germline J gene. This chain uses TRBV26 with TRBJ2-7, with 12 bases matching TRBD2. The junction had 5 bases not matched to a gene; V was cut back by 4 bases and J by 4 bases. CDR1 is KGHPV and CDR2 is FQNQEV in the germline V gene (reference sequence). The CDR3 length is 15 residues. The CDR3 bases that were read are TGTGCCAGCAGTCGCTCGGGGACTGGGGGGTATGAACAGTAC. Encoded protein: CASSRSGTGGYEQY. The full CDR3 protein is CASSRSGTGGYEQYF. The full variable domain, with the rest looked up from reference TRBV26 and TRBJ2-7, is NSKVIQTPRYLVKGQGQKAKMRCIPEKGHPVVFWYQQNKNNEFKFLINFQNQEVLQQIDMTEKRFSAECPSNSPCSLEIQSSEAGDSALYLCASSRSGTGGYEQYFGPGTRLTVL.

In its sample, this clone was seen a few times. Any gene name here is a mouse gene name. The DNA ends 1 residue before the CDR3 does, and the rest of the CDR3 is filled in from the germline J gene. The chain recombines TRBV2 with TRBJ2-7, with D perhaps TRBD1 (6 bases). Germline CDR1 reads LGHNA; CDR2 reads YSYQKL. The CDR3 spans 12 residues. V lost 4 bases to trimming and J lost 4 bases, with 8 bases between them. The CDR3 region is CASSRTDYEQYF. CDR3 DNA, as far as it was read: TGTGCCAGCAGCCGGACAGATTATGAACAGTAC.

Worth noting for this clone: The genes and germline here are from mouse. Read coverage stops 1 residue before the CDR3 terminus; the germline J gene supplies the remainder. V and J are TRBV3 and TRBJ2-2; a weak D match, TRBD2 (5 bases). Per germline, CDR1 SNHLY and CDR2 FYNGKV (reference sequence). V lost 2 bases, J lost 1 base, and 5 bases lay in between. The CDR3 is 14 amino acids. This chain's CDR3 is CASSLTGNTGQLYF. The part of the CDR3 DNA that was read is TGTGCCAGCAGCTTAACTGGAAACACCGGGCAGCTCTAC.

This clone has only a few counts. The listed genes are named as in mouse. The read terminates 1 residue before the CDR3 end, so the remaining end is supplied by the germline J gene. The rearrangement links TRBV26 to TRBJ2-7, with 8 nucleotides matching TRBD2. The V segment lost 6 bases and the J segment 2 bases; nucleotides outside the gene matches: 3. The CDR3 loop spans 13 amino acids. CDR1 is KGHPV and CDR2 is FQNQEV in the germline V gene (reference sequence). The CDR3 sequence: CASSLGGTYEQYF. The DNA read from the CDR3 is TGTGCCAGCAGCCTGGGGGGCACCTATGAACAGTAC. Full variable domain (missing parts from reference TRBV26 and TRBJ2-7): NSKVIQTPRYLVKGQGQKAKMRCIPEKGHPVVFWYQQNKNNEFKFLINFQNQEVLQQIDMTEKRFSAECPSNSPCSLEIQSSEAGDSALYLCASSLGGTYEQYFGPGTRLTVL.

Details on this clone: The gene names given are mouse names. The covered CDR3 bases are TGTGCCAGCACCCTGGGACAAAAAAACACCTTGTAC. The encoded protein is CASTLGQKNTLY. The full CDR3 reads CASTLGQKNTLYF. V usage is TRBV26 and J usage is TRBJ2-4; tentative D call: TRBD1 (6 bases). The observed sequence ends 1 residue before the CDR3 terminus, with the missing tail filled in from the germline J gene. CDR1 and CDR2 (germline): KGHPV, FQNQEV (reference sequence). V was pared by 7 bases and J by 4 bases, with 12 bases between. This CDR3 region has 13 residues.

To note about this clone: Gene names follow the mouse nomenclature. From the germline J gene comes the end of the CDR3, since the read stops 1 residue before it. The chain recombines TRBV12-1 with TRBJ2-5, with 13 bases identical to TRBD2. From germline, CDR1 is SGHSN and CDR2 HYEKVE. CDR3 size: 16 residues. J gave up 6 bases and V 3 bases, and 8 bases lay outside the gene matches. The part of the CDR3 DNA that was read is TGTGCCAGCTCTAAGGGACTGGGGGGGGCGCAGGACACCCAGTAC. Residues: CASSKGLGGAQDTQY. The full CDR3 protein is CASSKGLGGAQDTQYF.

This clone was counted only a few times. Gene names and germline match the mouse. The sequenced part of the CDR3 DNA is TGTGCCAGCAGTTTAGAGGGGGACCATGAACAGTAC. Translated, it gives CASSLEGDHEQY. From start to end, the CDR3 is CASSLEGDHEQYF. The chain recombines TRBV15 with TRBJ2-7; a possible D gene is TRBD1 (6 bases). The read falls 1 residue short of the CDR3 end, and the missing part is taken from the germline J gene. The CDR3 is 13 amino acids. The ends were cut back, 1 base at V and 5 bases at J, with 9 bases in the middle. Germline V gives CDR1 SGHND, CDR2 FRSKSL.

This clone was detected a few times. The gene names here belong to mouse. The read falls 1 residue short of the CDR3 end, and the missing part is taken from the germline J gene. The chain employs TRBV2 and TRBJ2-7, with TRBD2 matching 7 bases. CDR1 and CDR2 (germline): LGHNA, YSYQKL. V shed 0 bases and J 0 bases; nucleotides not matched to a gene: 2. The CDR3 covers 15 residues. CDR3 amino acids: CASSQDWGSSYEQYF. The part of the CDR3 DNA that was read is TGTGCCAGCAGCCAAGACTGGGGGAGCTCCTATGAACAGTAC.

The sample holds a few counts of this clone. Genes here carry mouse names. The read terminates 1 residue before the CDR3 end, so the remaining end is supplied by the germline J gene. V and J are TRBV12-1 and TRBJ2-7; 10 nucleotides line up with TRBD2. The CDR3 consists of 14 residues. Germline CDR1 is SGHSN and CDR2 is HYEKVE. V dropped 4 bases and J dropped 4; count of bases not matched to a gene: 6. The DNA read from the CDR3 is TGTGCCAGCTCCTTCGGACTGGGGGTTTATGAACAGTAC. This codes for CASSFGLGVYEQY. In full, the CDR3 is CASSFGLGVYEQYF.